Below are 11 T cell receptor beta chains sequenced from a single sample in a study of T cells in women clearing cervical HPV infection. Assay: immunoSEQ multiplex PCR; the TCRdb copy retains only in-frame clones and omits some. The sample is made up of some 30,000 clones, and the top ten hold about 4.6% of it. The specimen was blood buffy coat. Every receptor here comes from a woman between 18 and 75 years old with a cervical HPV16 infection that either progressed to CIN3+ or cleared (not recorded which).

Worth noting for this clone: The read comes to an end 3 residues before the CDR3 does, leaving the germline J gene to fill in the end. The chain employs TRBV19 and TRBJ1-2; D unresolved. The CDR3 length is 12 residues. Trimming shortened V by 7 bases and J by 4 bases, and 10 bases separated the two germline ends. Germline CDR1 is LNHDA and CDR2 is SQIVND (reference sequence). The CDR3 DNA, read in part, is TGTGCCAGTACGGAGACGGGCTATGGC. This translates into CASTETGYG. The whole CDR3 sequence is CASTETGYGYTF. The full variable domain, its missing parts supplied by reference TRBV19 and TRBJ1-2, is DGGITQSPKYLFRKEGQNVTLSCEQNLNHDAMYWYRQDPGQGLRLIYYSQIVNDFQKGDIAEGYSVSREKKESFPLTVTSAQKNPTAFYLCASTETGYGYTFGSGTRLTVV.

As concerns this clone: With the read ending 3 residues before the CDR3 end, the germline J gene is used to fill in that end. The chain has TRBV18 and TRBJ1-1, with 7 bases matching TRBD1. The J segment lost 4 bases and the V segment lost 5 bases, leaving 4 bases of the junction unmatched. Germline V gene sequence: CDR1 KGHSH, CDR2 LQKENI. The CDR3 is 13 residues long. CDR3 DNA, as far as it was read: TGTGCCAGCTCATTGGACAGGCGCACTGAA. Its protein product is CASSLDRRTE. From start to end, the CDR3 is CASSLDRRTEAFF.

With regard to this clone: The read is 3 residues too short to cover the CDR3 end, so that end is filled in from the germline J gene. The V and J genes are TRBV20-1 and TRBJ1-1, with a possible D match to TRBD1 (5 bases). The germline CDR1 and CDR2 sequences are DFQATT and SNEGSKA (reference sequence). The CDR3 spans 16 residues. Trimming cost V 1 base and J 0 bases, with 15 bases left between them. CDR3 bases read: TGCAGTGCTAGAGGCCAGGGAGTATTCATGAACACTGAA. This translates into CSARGQGVFMNTE. In full, the CDR3 reads CSARGQGVFMNTEAFF.

Points on this clone: Read data end 3 residues before the CDR3 end; the end is taken from the germline J gene. This chain uses TRBV12-3 or TRBV12-4 with TRBJ2-1, with 10 bases matching TRBD1. Unmatched junction bases numbered 8, after V lost 5 bases and J lost 7 bases. CDR3 size: 15 residues. The DNA read from the CDR3 is TGTGCCAGCAGTCGACAGGGGGCTATGGGAAATGAG. Residues: CASSRQGAMGNE. The complete CDR3 protein is CASSRQGAMGNEQFF.

Points on this clone: The read ends 3 residues early relative to the CDR3; the germline J gene fills the gap. The V call is TRBV5-1, the J call TRBJ2-7, with TRBD2 matching 7 bases. The CDR3 loop spans 16 amino acids. With 0 bases clipped from V and 3 bases from J, the junction kept 9 bases outside the gene matches. Germline CDR1 and CDR2: SGHRS and YFSETQ. CDR3 DNA (partial): TGCGCCAGCAGCTTGGGGCGGGAGCGGGGAATCTACGAG. Encoded protein: CASSLGRERGIYE. The entire CDR3 is CASSLGRERGIYEQYF.

Remarks on this clone: The missing CDR3 end, 3 residues past where the read stops, is filled in from the germline J gene. The same CDR3 arises from other DNA sequences in this sample as well. V is TRBV5-1 and J is TRBJ1-3; D is ambiguous. The V end lost 4 bases, the J end lost 1 base, and 21 bases lay between the germline ends. Germline V gene sequence: CDR1 SGHRS, CDR2 YFSETQ. The CDR3 has 18 residues. CDR3 DNA, as far as it was read: TGCGCCAGCAGCCAAGACTACAAGTGGTCAGATTCTGGAAACACC. Protein sequence: CASSQDYKWSDSGNT. The complete CDR3 protein is CASSQDYKWSDSGNTIYF.

On this clone itself: The read terminates 3 residues ahead of where the CDR3 ends, so the germline J gene completes it. The chain links TRBV7-2 to TRBJ1-2; 8 nucleotides agree with TRBD1. Germline loops: CDR1 SGHTA, CDR2 FQGNSA. This CDR3 spans 13 amino acids. The sequenced part of the CDR3 DNA is TGTGCCAGCAGCCGAGGACAGGGCTACGAC. Residues: CASSRGQGYD. The whole CDR3 region reads CASSRGQGYDYTF.

Details on this clone: The read ends 3 residues before the CDR3 terminus; that terminus is restored from the germline J gene. The chain employs TRBV5-6 and TRBJ2-4; 10 bases agree with TRBD1. This CDR3 is 14 amino acids long. Per the germline V gene, CDR1 is SGHDT and CDR2 is YYEEEE. Here the CDR3 reads CASSLGDRGRGQYF. The CDR3 bases that were read are TGTGCCAGCAGCTTGGGAGACAGGGGGCGAGGT.

Note on this clone: The read is 3 residues too short to cover the CDR3 end, so that end is filled in from the germline J gene. The J gene is TRBJ2-2, the V gene TRBV5-1; D is possibly TRBD1 (6 bases). Deletions cut 7 bases from V and 6 bases from J, with 16 bases between. Looked up from germline, CDR1 is SGHRS and CDR2 is YFSETQ. The CDR3 is made up of 14 amino acids. The DNA read from the CDR3 is TGCGCCAGCGCCGGGACACTCACTGCCGGGGAG. Its translation is CASAGTLTAGE. The full CDR3 protein reads CASAGTLTAGELFF.

As concerns this clone: The read ends 3 residues shy of where the CDR3 ends; the end is completed using the germline J gene. This chain connects TRBV20-1 to TRBJ2-7, with a weak D call TRBD2 (6 bases). There are 13 residues in the CDR3. Between the trimmed V and J ends, which lost 7 bases and 6 bases, there was a span of 19 bases. CDR1 and CDR2 from the germline V gene are DFQATT and SNEGSKA (reference sequence). Partial CDR3 DNA: TGCAGTGTTTGTAGCGGCACTATTTGCGAG. Amino acid sequence: CSVCSGTICE. The CDR3 as a whole reads CSVCSGTICEQYF.

As for this clone: Coverage ceases 3 residues before the CDR3 finishes, and the germline J gene fills in the end. The genes are TRBV20-1 and TRBJ2-2; tentative D call: TRBD2 (5 bases). V was trimmed by 3 bases and J by 1 base, leaving 9 bases between them. Germline V CDR1 and CDR2: DFQATT, SNEGSKA (reference sequence). The CDR3 length is 14 residues. Here the CDR3 reads CSARADLNTGELFF. Partial CDR3 DNA: TGCAGTGCTAGGGCGGACTTGAACACCGGGGAG.